A selection of T cell receptor beta chains follows, all from one sample in a study of blood T cell repertoires in COVID-19. The protocol was immunoSEQ multiplex PCR, while the TCRdb copy is restricted to in-frame clones and leaves out a portion. The repertoire holds roughly 290,000 clones, roughly 80% seen once, with 4.1% in the top ten. The source material was peripheral blood. The source of these receptors is a woman between 45 and 65 years old with active or convalescent COVID-19. Both conserved end residues are part of each CDR3. D genes are given only for firm matches. Size is omitted from some rows. Given values are once, few, many or a class for expanded clones.

CDR3: CASSQVRSGNTIYF
DNA: TGTGCCAGCAGCCAGGTCAGATCTGGAAACACCATATATTTT
V: TRBV14
J: TRBJ1-3
size: -
D: -

CDR3: CASSPLGNYGYTF
DNA: TGTGCCAGCAGCCCGTTGGGCAACTATGGCTACACCTTC
V: TRBV7-8
J: TRBJ1-2
size: -
D: -

CDR3: CASSHTASGSYEQYF
DNA: TGCGCCAGCAGCCATACTGCTAGCGGTTCCTACGAGCAGTACTTC
V: TRBV4-1
J: TRBJ2-7
size: few
D: TRBD2

CDR3: CASSALAGAKSYEQYF
DNA: TGCGCCAGCAGTGCTCTAGCGGGAGCGAAATCCTACGAGCAGTACTTC
V: TRBV10-1
J: TRBJ2-7
size: few
D: TRBD2

CDR3: CASSEAGWGLRYEQYF
DNA: TGTGCCAGCAGTGAAGCGGGTTGGGGACTGCGCTACGAGCAGTACTTC
V: TRBV6-1
J: TRBJ2-7
size: -
D: -

CDR3: CASSLDPSSETQYF
DNA: TGCGCCAGCAGCTTGGACCCTAGCTCTGAGACCCAGTACTTC
V: TRBV5-1
J: TRBJ2-5
size: -
D: -

CDR3: CASSLLRLGERSGEQYF
DNA: TGTGCCAGCAGCTTGTTGCGCCTCGGGGAAAGGAGCGGCGAGCAGTACTTC
V: TRBV5-5
J: TRBJ2-7
size: -
D: -

CDR3: CAISESRGQTNQPQHF
DNA: TGTGCCATCAGTGAGTCGAGGGGACAGACAAATCAGCCCCAGCATTTT
V: TRBV10-3
J: TRBJ1-5
size: -
D: TRBD1

CDR3: CASSSGQGSSRTDTQYF
DNA: TGCGCCAGCAGCTCAGGACAGGGAAGTTCCCGGACAGATACGCAGTATTTT
V: TRBV5-1
J: TRBJ2-3
size: -
D: TRBD1

CDR3: CASSFPGTYNEQFF
DNA: TGTGCCAGCAGCTTCCCAGGAACCTACAATGAGCAGTTCTTC
V: TRBV7-9
J: TRBJ2-1
size: -
D: -

CDR3: CSVLLRGTYEQYF
DNA: TGCAGCGTCCTCCTTCGAGGGACCTACGAGCAGTACTTC
V: TRBV29-1
J: TRBJ2-7
size: -
D: -

CDR3: CASSLAAGGRDEQFF
DNA: TGCGCCAGCAGCTTGGCCGCAGGGGGCAGGGATGAGCAGTTCTTC
V: TRBV5-1
J: TRBJ2-1
size: -
D: TRBD1

CDR3: CASGLGQNTEAFF
DNA: TGTGCCAGCGGTCTGGGACAGAACACTGAAGCTTTCTTT
V: TRBV27
J: TRBJ1-1
size: -
D: -

CDR3: CASSPSGSLATTEAFF
DNA: TGTGCCAGCTCACCCTCAGGATCATTGGCGACCACTGAAGCTTTCTTT
V: TRBV18
J: TRBJ1-1
size: few
D: -

CDR3: CASSPLTGKNNYGYTF
DNA: TGTGCCAGTAGTCCCCTGACAGGGAAGAATAACTATGGCTACACCTTC
V: TRBV19
J: TRBJ1-2
size: -
D: TRBD1

CDR3: CASSRLAAGAETQYF
DNA: TGTGCCAGCAGCCGATTAGCGGCCGGGGCGGAGACCCAGTACTTC
V: TRBV7-9
J: TRBJ2-5
size: -
D: -

CDR3: CSVGTGGDGELFF
DNA: TGCAGCGTTGGGACTGGGGGGGACGGGGAGCTGTTTTTT
V: TRBV29-1
J: TRBJ2-2
size: -
D: TRBD2

CDR3: CSAVGQLNTEAFF
DNA: TGCAGCGCCGTGGGACAGCTGAACACTGAAGCTTTCTTT
V: TRBV29-1
J: TRBJ1-1
size: -
D: TRBD1

CDR3: CASNRQGVANSPLHF
DNA: TGTGCCAGTAATCGACAGGGAGTAGCGAATTCACCCCTCCACTTT
V: TRBV19
J: TRBJ1-6
size: -
D: TRBD1

CDR3: CAIQPYSNQPQHF
DNA: TGTGCCATACAGCCTTATAGCAATCAGCCCCAGCATTTT
V: TRBV10-3
J: TRBJ1-5
size: -
D: -

CDR3: CASRSNRDSWSYEQYF
DNA: TGTGCCAGCAGATCCAACCGGGACAGTTGGTCCTACGAGCAGTACTTC
V: TRBV28
J: TRBJ2-7
size: few
D: TRBD1

CDR3: CASSFRTGKDSPLHF
DNA: TGTGCCAGCAGCTTCAGGACAGGGAAGGACTCACCCCTCCACTTT
V: TRBV7-2
J: TRBJ1-6
size: -
D: TRBD1

CDR3: CASSLPGQETQYF
DNA: TGTGCCAGCAGTTTACCAGGGCAAGAGACCCAGTACTTC
V: TRBV27
J: TRBJ2-5
size: -
D: -

CDR3: CASSSYRETETQYF
DNA: TGTGCCAGCAGCTCCTACAGGGAAACAGAGACCCAGTACTTC
V: TRBV5-4
J: TRBJ2-5
size: -
D: -

CDR3: CASSEGTGEFGINEQFF
DNA: TGTGCCAGCAGCGAAGGGACAGGGGAATTTGGGATCAATGAGCAGTTCTTC
V: TRBV9
J: TRBJ2-1
size: -
D: TRBD1

CDR3: CASTLGLSSSSPLHF
DNA: TGTGCCAGTACCTTGGGACTCTCAAGCAGTTCACCCCTCCACTTT
V: TRBV19
J: TRBJ1-6
size: -
D: -

CDR3: CASSLVSTRRANEQYF
DNA: TGTGCCAGCAGTTTGGTCTCGACTAGGCGGGCCAACGAGCAGTACTTC
V: TRBV27
J: TRBJ2-7
size: -
D: -

CDR3: CASSQAQGQETQYF
DNA: TGTGCCAGCAGCCAAGCACAGGGCCAAGAGACCCAGTACTTC
V: TRBV3-1/TRBV3-2
J: TRBJ2-5
size: -
D: -

CDR3: CASSLGTGLAGAYEQYF
DNA: TGTGCCAGCAGCTTAGGAACGGGACTAGCGGGAGCTTACGAGCAGTACTTC
V: TRBV7-2
J: TRBJ2-7
size: once
D: TRBD2

CDR3: CASSLAALAGSYNEQFF
DNA: TGTGCCAGCAGCTTAGCGGCGCTAGCGGGGTCATACAATGAGCAGTTCTTC
V: TRBV7-2
J: TRBJ2-1
size: -
D: TRBD2

CDR3: CASSLEGKNTEAFF
DNA: TGCGCCAGCAGCTTAGAGGGAAAGAACACTGAAGCTTTCTTT
V: TRBV5-1
J: TRBJ1-1
size: few
D: -

CDR3: CASSLQGGVTFF
DNA: TGTGCCAGCAGCTTACAGGGGGGTGTCACTTTCTTT
V: TRBV7-3
J: TRBJ1-1
size: -
D: TRBD1

CDR3: CASSSRRDSEQYF
DNA: TGCGCCAGCAGCTCCCGGCGGGACAGCGAGCAGTACTTC
V: TRBV5-1
J: TRBJ2-7
size: -
D: -